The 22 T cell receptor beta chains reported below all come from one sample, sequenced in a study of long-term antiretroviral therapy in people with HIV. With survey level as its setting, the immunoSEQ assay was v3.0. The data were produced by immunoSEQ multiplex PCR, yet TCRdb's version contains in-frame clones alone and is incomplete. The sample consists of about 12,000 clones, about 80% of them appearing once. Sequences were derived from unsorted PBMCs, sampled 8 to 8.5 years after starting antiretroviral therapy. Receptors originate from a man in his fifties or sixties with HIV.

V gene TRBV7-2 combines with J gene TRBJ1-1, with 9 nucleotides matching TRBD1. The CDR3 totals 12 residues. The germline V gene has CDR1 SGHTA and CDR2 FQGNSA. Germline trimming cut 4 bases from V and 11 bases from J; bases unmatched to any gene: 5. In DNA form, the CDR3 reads TGTGCCAGCAGCTCTCCCGGACAGGGGGCTTTCTTT. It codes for CASSSPGQGAFF.

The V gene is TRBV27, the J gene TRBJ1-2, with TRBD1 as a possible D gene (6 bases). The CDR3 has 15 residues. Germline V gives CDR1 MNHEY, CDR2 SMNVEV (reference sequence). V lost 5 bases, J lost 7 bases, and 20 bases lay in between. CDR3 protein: CASSQGGVGWSGYTF. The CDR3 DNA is TGTGCCAGCAGTCAAGGGGGGGTAGGGTGGTCTGGCTACACCTTC.

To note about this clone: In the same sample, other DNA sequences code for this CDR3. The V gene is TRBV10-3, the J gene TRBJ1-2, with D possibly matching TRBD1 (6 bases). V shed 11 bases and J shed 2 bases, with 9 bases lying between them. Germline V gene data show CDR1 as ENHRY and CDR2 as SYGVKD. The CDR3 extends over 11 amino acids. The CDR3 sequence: CAAQGNYGYTF. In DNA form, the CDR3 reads TGTGCCGCCCAGGGGAACTATGGCTACACCTTC.

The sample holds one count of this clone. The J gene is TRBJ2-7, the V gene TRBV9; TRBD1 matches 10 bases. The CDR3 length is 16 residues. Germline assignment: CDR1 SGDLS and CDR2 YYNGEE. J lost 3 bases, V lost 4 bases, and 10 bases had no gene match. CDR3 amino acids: CASSPHGQGVSYEQYF. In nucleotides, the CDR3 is TGTGCCAGCAGCCCTCACGGACAGGGGGTTAGCTACGAGCAGTACTTC.

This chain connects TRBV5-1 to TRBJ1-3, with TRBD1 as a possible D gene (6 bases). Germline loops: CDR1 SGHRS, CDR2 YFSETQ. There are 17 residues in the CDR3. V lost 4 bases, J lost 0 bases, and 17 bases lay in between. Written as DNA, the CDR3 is TGCGCCAGCAGCGACGGACAGACAGAAAGCTCTGGAAACACCATATATTTT. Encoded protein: CASSDGQTESSGNTIYF.

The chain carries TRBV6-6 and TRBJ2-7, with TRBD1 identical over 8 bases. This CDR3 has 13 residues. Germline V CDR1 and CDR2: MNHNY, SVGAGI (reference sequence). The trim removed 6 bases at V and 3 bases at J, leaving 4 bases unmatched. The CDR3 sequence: CASRAGGLYEQYF. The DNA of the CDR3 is TGTGCCAGCAGGGCAGGGGGCCTCTACGAGCAGTACTTC.

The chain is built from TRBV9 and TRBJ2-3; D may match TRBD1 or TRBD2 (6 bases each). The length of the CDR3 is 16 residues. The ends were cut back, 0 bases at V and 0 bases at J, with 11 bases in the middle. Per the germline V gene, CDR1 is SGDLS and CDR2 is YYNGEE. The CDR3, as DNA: TGTGCCAGCAGCGTAGGAGGGGGGCAAAGCACAGATACGCAGTATTTT. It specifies CASSVGGGQSTDTQYF.

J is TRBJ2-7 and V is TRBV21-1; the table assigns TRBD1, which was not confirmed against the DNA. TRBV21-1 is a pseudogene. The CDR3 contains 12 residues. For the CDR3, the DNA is TGTGCCAGCAGGCCAGGGGCCTACGAGCAGTACTTC. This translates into CASRPGAYEQYF.

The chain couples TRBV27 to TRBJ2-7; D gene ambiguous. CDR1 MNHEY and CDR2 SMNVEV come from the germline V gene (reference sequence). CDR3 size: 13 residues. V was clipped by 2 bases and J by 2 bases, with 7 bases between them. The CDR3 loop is CASSLIGTYEQYF. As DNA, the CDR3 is TGTGCCAGCAGTTTAATAGGGACCTACGAGCAGTACTTC.

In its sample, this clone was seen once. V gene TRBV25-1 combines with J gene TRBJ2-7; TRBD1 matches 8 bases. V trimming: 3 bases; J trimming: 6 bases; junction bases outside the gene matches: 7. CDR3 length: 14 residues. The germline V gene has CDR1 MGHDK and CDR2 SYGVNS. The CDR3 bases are TGTGCCAGCAGTGATTGGACAGGGCGATTCGAGCAGTACTTC. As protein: CASSDWTGRFEQYF.

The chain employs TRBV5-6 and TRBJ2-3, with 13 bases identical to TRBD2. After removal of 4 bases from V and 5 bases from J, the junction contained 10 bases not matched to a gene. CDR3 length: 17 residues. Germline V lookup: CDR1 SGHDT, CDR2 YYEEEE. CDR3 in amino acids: CASSLIGLAGVVDTQYF. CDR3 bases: TGTGCCAGCAGCCTTATCGGACTAGCGGGGGTGGTAGATACGCAGTATTTT.

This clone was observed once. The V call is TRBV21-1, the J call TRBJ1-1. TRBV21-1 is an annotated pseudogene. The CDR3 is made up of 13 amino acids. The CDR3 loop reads CASNETRDTEAFF. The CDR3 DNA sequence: TGTGCCAGCAACGAAACACGGGACACTGAAGCTTTCTTT.

The CDR3 here is CSVDQGQGGYEQYF. The CDR3 DNA reads as TGCAGCGTTGATCAAGGACAGGGGGGCTACGAGCAGTACTTC. The chain couples TRBV29-1 to TRBJ2-7, with 10 bases identical to TRBD1. CDR1 is SQVTM, CDR2 ANQGSEA, per germline. With V trimmed by 3 bases and J by 3 bases, 5 bases remained unmatched. The CDR3 has 14 amino acids.

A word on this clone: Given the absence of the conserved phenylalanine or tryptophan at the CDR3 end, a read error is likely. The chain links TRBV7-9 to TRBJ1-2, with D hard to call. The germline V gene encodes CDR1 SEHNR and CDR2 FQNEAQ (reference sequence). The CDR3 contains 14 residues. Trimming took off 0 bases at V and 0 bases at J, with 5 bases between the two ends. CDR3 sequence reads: CASSLAYANYGYTL. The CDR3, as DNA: TGTGCCAGCAGCTTAGCGTACGCTAACTATGGCTACACCCTC.

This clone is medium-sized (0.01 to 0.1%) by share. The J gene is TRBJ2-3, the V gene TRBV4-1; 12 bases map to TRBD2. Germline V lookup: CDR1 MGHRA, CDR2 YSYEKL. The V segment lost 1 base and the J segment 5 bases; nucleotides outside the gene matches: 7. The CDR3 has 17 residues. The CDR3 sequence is CASSQVLAGGLEDTQYF. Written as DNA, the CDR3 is TGCGCCAGCAGCCAAGTGCTAGCGGGGGGGCTGGAAGATACGCAGTATTTT.

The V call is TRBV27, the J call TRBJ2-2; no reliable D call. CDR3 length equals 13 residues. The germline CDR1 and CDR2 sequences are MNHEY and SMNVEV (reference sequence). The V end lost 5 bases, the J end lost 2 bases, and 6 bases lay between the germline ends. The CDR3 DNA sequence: TGTGCCAGCAGTGAGATAAACACCGGGGAGCTGTTTTTT. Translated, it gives CASSEINTGELFF.

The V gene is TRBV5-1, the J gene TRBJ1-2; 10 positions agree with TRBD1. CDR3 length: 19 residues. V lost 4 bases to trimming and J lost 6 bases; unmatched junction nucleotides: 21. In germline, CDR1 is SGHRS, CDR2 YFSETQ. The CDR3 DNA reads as TGCGCCAGCAGCCCCAAGACAGGGGGCGATATCATTCAAGGCGATGGCTACACCTTC. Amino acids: CASSPKTGGDIIQGDGYTF.

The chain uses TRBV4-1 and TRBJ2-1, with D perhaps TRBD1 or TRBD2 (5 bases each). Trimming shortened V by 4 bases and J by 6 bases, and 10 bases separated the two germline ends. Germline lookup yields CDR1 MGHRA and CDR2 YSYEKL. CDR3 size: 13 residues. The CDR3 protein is CASSPGTANEQFF. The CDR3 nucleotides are TGCGCCAGCAGCCCAGGGACCGCCAATGAGCAGTTCTTC.

This CDR3 reads CASSLRAPLGEQYF. The CDR3 region has the DNA TGTGCCAGCAGTTTAAGGGCTCCTTTGGGCGAGCAGTACTTC. The rearrangement links TRBV27 to TRBJ2-7; no clear D. Germline V lookup: CDR1 MNHEY, CDR2 SMNVEV (reference sequence). Trimming shortened V by 2 bases and J by 6 bases, and 14 bases separated the two germline ends. The CDR3 consists of 14 residues.

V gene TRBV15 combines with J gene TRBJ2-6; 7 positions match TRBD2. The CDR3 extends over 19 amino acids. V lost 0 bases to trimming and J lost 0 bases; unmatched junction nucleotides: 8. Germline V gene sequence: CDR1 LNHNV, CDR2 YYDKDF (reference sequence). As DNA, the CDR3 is TGTGCCACCAGCAGAGAAGCTTGGGGGGGGAGCTCTGGGGCCAACGTCCTGACTTTC. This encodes CATSREAWGGSSGANVLTF.

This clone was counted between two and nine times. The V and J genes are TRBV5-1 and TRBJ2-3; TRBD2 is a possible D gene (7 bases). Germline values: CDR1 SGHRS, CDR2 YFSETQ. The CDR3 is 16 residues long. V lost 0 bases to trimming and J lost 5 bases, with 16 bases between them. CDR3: CASSLAGGGARDTQYF. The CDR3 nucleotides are TGCGCCAGCAGCTTGGCCGGAGGGGGGGCAAGAGATACGCAGTATTTT.

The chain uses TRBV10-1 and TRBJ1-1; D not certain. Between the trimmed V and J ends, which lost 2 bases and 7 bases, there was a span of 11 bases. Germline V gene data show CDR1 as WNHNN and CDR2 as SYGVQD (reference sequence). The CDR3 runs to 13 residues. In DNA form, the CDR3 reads TGCGCCAGCAGTGAGAGGGCAGCGGATGAAGCTTTCTTT. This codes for CASSERAADEAFF.